What follows are 17 T cell receptor beta chains derived from one specimen sequenced in a study of cytomegalovirus exposure and HLA in healthy donors. With 60 Vbeta and 13 Jbeta primers, the PCR was carried out. TCRdb's copy holds only in-frame clones and misses some; the assay was immunoSEQ multiplex PCR. The sample yields 95,000 to 150,000 clones, over 50% seen once. Sequencing used PBMCs. The receptors originated from a woman in her thirties or forties in good health and CMV-seropositive.

V and J are TRBV19 and TRBJ1-2; 9 bases align to TRBD1. J gave up 2 bases and V 7 bases, and 8 bases lay outside the gene matches. The CDR3 contains 15 residues. Germline assignment: CDR1 LNHDA and CDR2 SQIVND (reference sequence). The CDR3 coding sequence is TGTGCCAGTACACCCGGGACAGGGCTGAACTATGGCTACACCTTC. Protein: CASTPGTGLNYGYTF.

Note on this clone: The sample carries other DNA sequences with the same CDR3. The chain employs TRBV5-6 and TRBJ2-3, with TRBD1 matching over 11 bases. Losses at the gene ends were 4 bases for V and 3 bases for J; bases not matched to a gene: 4. The CDR3 is 15 residues long. Germline values: CDR1 SGHDT, CDR2 YYEEEE. CDR3 bases: TGTGCCAGCAGCCTCGGGACAGGGGGGACAGATACGCAGTATTTT. This translates into CASSLGTGGTDTQYF.

The chain recombines TRBV5-5 with TRBJ1-5; 8 bases line up with TRBD1. Germline values: CDR1 SGHKS, CDR2 YYEKEE (reference sequence). Trimming at V came to 2 bases and at J to 5 bases, leaving 3 bases not matched to a gene. The CDR3 is made up of 14 amino acids. Written as DNA, the CDR3 is TGTGCCAGCAGCTTCGGACAGGGAGATCAGCCCCAGCATTTT. It is translated as CASSFGQGDQPQHF. Looking up the rest from reference TRBV5-5 and TRBJ1-5 gives the full variable domain: DAGVTQSPTHLIKTRGQQVTLRCSPISGHKSVSWYQQVLGQGPQFIFQYYEKEERGRGNFPDRFSARQFPNYSSELNVNALLLGDSALYLCASSFGQGDQPQHFGDGTRLSIL.

This rearrangement joins TRBV7-2 to TRBJ2-3; TRBD2 is a possible D gene (6 bases). V lost 4 bases to trimming and J lost 0 bases, with 8 bases between them. This CDR3 has 14 residues. The V gene's germline CDR1 is SGHTA and CDR2 FQGNSA. CDR3 protein: CASSSGTSTDTQYF. CDR3 DNA: TGTGCCAGCAGCTCCGGGACTAGCACAGATACGCAGTATTTT.

This clone was detected only a few times. In nucleotides, the CDR3 is TGTGCCAGCAGTCCCGGAGACAGGGCGGGGTACGAGCAGTACTTC. Protein sequence: CASSPGDRAGYEQYF. This chain connects TRBV6-6 to TRBJ2-7, with D possibly being TRBD1 (7 bases). Germline V gives CDR1 MNHNY, CDR2 SVGAGI (reference sequence). V was pared by 5 bases and J by 4 bases, with 18 bases between. The CDR3 covers 15 residues.

This clone showed up just once. The rearrangement links TRBV29-1 to TRBJ2-1; no definite D call. Trimming cost V 7 bases and J 12 bases, with 16 bases left between them. The germline V gene has CDR1 SQVTM and CDR2 ANQGSEA. The CDR3 consists of 11 residues. As DNA, the CDR3 is TGCAGCGCTGTGACTGGGTTTGGGCAGTTCTTC. Protein product: CSAVTGFGQFF.

The sample holds a few counts of this clone. The rearrangement joins TRBV19 to TRBJ2-1; 7 positions match TRBD2. Germline lookup yields CDR1 LNHDA and CDR2 SQIVND (reference sequence). The J segment lost 8 bases and the V segment lost 4 bases, leaving 5 bases of the junction unmatched. The CDR3 has 13 amino acids. CDR3 sequence reads: CASSRDYQDEQFF. The CDR3 DNA follows: TGTGCCAGTAGTAGGGACTACCAGGATGAGCAGTTCTTC. The variable domain in full, with the rest retrieved from reference TRBV19 and TRBJ2-1, is DGGITQSPKYLFRKEGQNVTLSCEQNLNHDAMYWYRQDPGQGLRLIYYSQIVNDFQKGDIAEGYSVSREKKESFPLTVTSAQKNPTAFYLCASSRDYQDEQFFGPGTRLTVL.

The rearrangement joins TRBV7-6 to TRBJ1-4, with 8 bases that match TRBD1. The germline CDR1 and CDR2 sequences are SGHVS and FNYEAQ. The CDR3 is 15 residues long. V dropped 5 bases and J dropped 3; count of bases not matched to a gene: 5. CDR3 sequence: CASSPRGRANEKLFF. The CDR3 bases are TGTGCCAGCAGCCCCAGGGGGCGGGCTAATGAAAAACTGTTTTTT.

This clone was observed a few times. The chain recombines TRBV4-2 with TRBJ2-3, with 8 nucleotides matching TRBD2. V lost 1 base to trimming and J lost 0 bases; unmatched junction nucleotides: 12. The germline CDR1 and CDR2 sequences are LGHNA and YNFKEQ. This CDR3 has 19 residues. The CDR3 protein is CASSQGGTSGLSSTDTQYF. The CDR3 coding sequence is TGTGCCAGCAGCCAAGGGGGTACTAGCGGACTGTCTAGCACAGATACGCAGTATTTT.

The CDR3 spells CASARTGGETQYF. The DNA for the CDR3 is TGTGCCAGCGCTAGGACAGGAGGGGAGACCCAGTACTTC. The chain combines TRBV19 with TRBJ2-5, with D tentatively TRBD1 (7 bases). This CDR3 region has 13 residues. The V gene's germline CDR1 is LNHDA and CDR2 SQIVND (reference sequence). V lost 9 bases and J 5 bases, leaving 16 bases between the germline ends.

The genes are TRBV15 and TRBJ2-7; a weak D match, TRBD1 (5 bases). Germline CDR1 and CDR2: LNHNV and YYDKDF (reference sequence). The CDR3 runs to 15 residues. The V gene lost 1 base and the J gene lost 6 bases, with 16 bases spanning the gap. The CDR3 DNA sequence: TGTGCCACCAGCAGAGGATTGGACAACCTCCGCGAGCAGTACTTC. This encodes CATSRGLDNLREQYF.

The genes are TRBV7-3 and TRBJ2-3; TRBD2 agrees at 16 bases. V lost 4 bases, J lost 6 bases, and 4 bases stayed unmatched. CDR3 length equals 16 residues. Germline-derived CDR1 and CDR2 are SGHTA and FQGTGA. DNA for the CDR3: TGTGCCAGCAGCTCCGGGGGACTAGCGGGAGGGGATACGCAGTATTTT. As protein: CASSSGGLAGGDTQYF. Variable domain in full (rest from reference TRBV7-3 and TRBJ2-3): GAGVSQTPSNKVTEKGKYVELRCDPISGHTALYWYRQSLGQGPEFLIYFQGTGAADDSGLPNDRFFAVRPEGSVSTLKIQRTERGDSAVYLCASSSGGLAGGDTQYFGPGTRLTVL.

This rearrangement joins TRBV7-2 to TRBJ2-3; 9 positions match TRBD1. V trimming: 5 bases; J trimming: 1 base; junction bases outside the gene matches: 10. The germline V gene has CDR1 SGHTA and CDR2 FQGNSA. The CDR3 loop spans 17 amino acids. The DNA for the CDR3 is TGTGCCAGCAGCATGTTTCCGGGACAGGGTGGCACAGATACGCAGTATTTT. It translates to CASSMFPGQGGTDTQYF.

V gene TRBV6-5 combines with J gene TRBJ1-1; TRBD1 is a possible D gene (6 bases). Germline loops: CDR1 MNHEY, CDR2 SVGAGI. There are 12 residues in the CDR3. The ends were cut back, 6 bases at V and 3 bases at J, with 8 bases in the middle. This chain's CDR3 is CASSHRDTEAFF. The DNA of the CDR3 is TGTGCCAGCAGCCACAGGGACACTGAAGCTTTCTTT.

V is TRBV11-2 and J is TRBJ2-5; 11 bases are shared with TRBD2. Germline lookup yields CDR1 SGHAT and CDR2 FQNNGV. CDR3 length: 15 amino acids. After removal of 2 bases from V and 7 bases from J, the junction contained 6 bases not matched to a gene. The CDR3 loop reads CASSLTQLAGATQYF. The CDR3 DNA reads TGTGCCAGCAGCTTAACCCAACTAGCGGGGGCGACCCAGTACTTC.

The chain has TRBV5-1 and TRBJ2-7; unclear D gene. The CDR3 totals 11 residues. The ends were cut back, 4 bases at V and 7 bases at J, with 9 bases in the middle. Per germline, CDR1 SGHRS and CDR2 YFSETQ. CDR3 loop: CASSTGREQYF. In nucleotides, the CDR3 is TGCGCCAGCAGCACCGGTCGGGAGCAGTACTTC.

This clone was seen more than once but under ten times. This chain uses TRBV7-9 with TRBJ2-7; TRBD1 matches at 8 bases. The CDR3 is 13 amino acids. With 5 bases clipped from V and 5 bases from J, the junction kept 5 bases outside the gene matches. The V gene's germline CDR1 is SEHNR and CDR2 FQNEAQ (reference sequence). DNA for the CDR3: TGTGCCAGCAGCAGGACAGGGTCGGACGAGCAGTACTTC. This codes for CASSRTGSDEQYF.